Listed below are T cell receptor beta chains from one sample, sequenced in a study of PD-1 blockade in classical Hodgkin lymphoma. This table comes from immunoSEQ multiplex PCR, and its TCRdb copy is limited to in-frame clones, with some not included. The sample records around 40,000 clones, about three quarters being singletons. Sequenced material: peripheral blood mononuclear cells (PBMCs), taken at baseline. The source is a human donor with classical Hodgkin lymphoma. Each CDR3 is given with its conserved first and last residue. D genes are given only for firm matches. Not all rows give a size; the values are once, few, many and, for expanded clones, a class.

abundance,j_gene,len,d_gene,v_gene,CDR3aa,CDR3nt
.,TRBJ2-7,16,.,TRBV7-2,CASSFGTSNWGVGQYF,TGTGCCAGCAGCTTCGGGACATCTAACTGGGGTGTGGGGCAGTACTTC
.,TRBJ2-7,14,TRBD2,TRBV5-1,CASSGRGGSYEQYF,TGCGCCAGCAGCGGGCGGGGGGGCTCCTACGAGCAGTACTTC
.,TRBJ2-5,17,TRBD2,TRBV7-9,CAYQSRVLAGVGETQYF,TGTGCCTACCAATCCCGGGTCCTAGCGGGGGTTGGAGAGACCCAGTACTTC
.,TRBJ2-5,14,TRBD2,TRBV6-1,CASRDGGFEETQYF,TGTGCCAGCAGGGACGGGGGGTTCGAAGAGACCCAGTACTTC
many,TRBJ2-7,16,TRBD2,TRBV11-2,CASSLERGGLKYEQYF,TGTGCCAGCAGCTTGGAGCGGGGGGGCCTAAAATACGAGCAGTACTTC
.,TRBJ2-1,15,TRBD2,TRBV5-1,CASSFPSGAYNEQFF,TGCGCCAGCAGCTTTCCTAGCGGGGCTTACAATGAGCAGTTCTTC
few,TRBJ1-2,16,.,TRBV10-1,CASSESLGSSYYGYTF,TGCGCCAGCAGTGAGTCATTGGGCTCCTCTTACTATGGCTACACCTTC
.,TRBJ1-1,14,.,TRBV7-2,CASSFLAGNTEAFF,TGTGCCAGCAGCTTTTTGGCAGGGAACACTGAAGCTTTCTTT
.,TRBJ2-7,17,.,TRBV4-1,CASSQDSRLGPDLKQYF,TGCGCCAGCAGCCAAGATTCAAGGTTAGGTCCGGACCTCAAGCAGTACTTC
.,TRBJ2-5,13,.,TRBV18,CASSPDYQETQYF,TGTGCCAGCTCACCCGACTACCAAGAGACCCAGTACTTC
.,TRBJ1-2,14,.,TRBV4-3,CASSQGIGADGYTF,TGCGCCAGCAGCCAAGGCATAGGGGCAGACGGCTACACCTTC
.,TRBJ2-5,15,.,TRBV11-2,CASSPREPIQETQYF,TGTGCCAGCAGCCCCCGTGAGCCGATTCAAGAGACCCAGTACTTC
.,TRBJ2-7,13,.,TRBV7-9,CASSLGTEDEQYF,TGTGCCAGCAGCTTAGGGACAGAAGACGAGCAGTACTTC
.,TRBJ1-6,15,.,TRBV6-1,CASSEVGQHNSPLHF,TGTGCCAGCAGTGAAGTGGGACAACATAATTCACCCCTCCACTTT
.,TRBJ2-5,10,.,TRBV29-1,CSVALTTQYF,TGCAGCGTGGCATTGACGACCCAGTACTTC
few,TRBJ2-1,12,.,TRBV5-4,CASSRPGLEQFF,TGTGCCAGCAGCCGTCCGGGCCTTGAGCAGTTCTTC
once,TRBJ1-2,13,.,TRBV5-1,CASSEAGISGYTF,TGCGCCAGCAGCGAGGCAGGGATCTCTGGCTACACCTTC
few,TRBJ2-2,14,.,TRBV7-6,CASSLAQTPRELFF,TGTGCCAGCAGCTTAGCCCAGACCCCCCGGGAGCTGTTTTTT
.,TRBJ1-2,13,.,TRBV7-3,CASSPGGGFSYTF,TGTGCCAGCAGCCCAGGAGGCGGATTCTCCTACACCTTC
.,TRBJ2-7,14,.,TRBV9,CASSVEGDPYEQYF,TGTGCCAGCAGCGTAGAAGGGGACCCCTACGAGCAGTACTTC
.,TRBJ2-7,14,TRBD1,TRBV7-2,CASSWTGPSYEQYF,TGTGCCAGCAGCTGGACAGGGCCCTCCTACGAGCAGTACTTC
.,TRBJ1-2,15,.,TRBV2,CASSDLSPEVDGYTF,TGTGCCAGCAGTGACCTGTCCCCGGAAGTTGATGGCTACACCTTC
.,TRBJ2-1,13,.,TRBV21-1,CASSGQGYNEQFF,TGTGCCAGCAGCGGACAGGGATACAATGAGCAGTTCTTC
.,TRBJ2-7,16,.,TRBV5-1,CASSLALAGAPYEQYF,TGCGCCAGCAGCTTGGCCTTGGCGGGGGCCCCCTACGAGCAGTACTTC
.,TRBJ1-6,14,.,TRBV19,CASLSPGGGSPLHF,TGTGCCAGTTTATCCCCCGGGGGAGGCTCACCCCTCCACTTT
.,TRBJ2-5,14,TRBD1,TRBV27,CASRTGVFQETQYF,TGTGCCAGCAGGACAGGGGTTTTCCAAGAGACCCAGTACTTC
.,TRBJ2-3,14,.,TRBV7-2,CASSLVFLKDTQYF,TGTGCCAGCAGCTTAGTGTTCCTCAAAGATACGCAGTATTTT
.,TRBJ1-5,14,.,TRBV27,CASSLSAGIQPQHF,TGTGCCAGCAGTTTATCCGCAGGGATTCAGCCCCAGCATTTT
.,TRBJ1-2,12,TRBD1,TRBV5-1,CASSSTGNGYTF,TGCGCCAGCAGCTCGACAGGGAATGGCTACACCTTC
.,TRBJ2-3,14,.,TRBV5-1,CASSLVGSADTQYF,TGCGCCAGCAGCTTGGTGGGGAGCGCAGATACGCAGTATTTT
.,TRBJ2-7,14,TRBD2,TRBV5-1,CASSSGLAGGEQYF,TGCGCCAGCAGCTCGGGACTAGCGGGAGGCGAGCAGTACTTC
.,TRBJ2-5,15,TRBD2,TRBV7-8,CASSFSGGAEETQYF,TGTGCCAGCAGCTTCAGCGGGGGGGCCGAAGAGACCCAGTACTTC
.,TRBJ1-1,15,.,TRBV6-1,CASFREGSMNTEAFF,TGTGCCAGCTTCAGGGAGGGAAGCATGAACACTGAAGCTTTCTTT
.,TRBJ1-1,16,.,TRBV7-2,CASSSRWDGEGTEAFF,TGTGCCAGCAGCTCCCGATGGGACGGGGAGGGGACTGAAGCTTTCTTT
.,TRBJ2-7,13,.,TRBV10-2,CASRAPSGYEQYF,TGCGCCAGCAGGGCCCCCTCAGGGTACGAGCAGTACTTC
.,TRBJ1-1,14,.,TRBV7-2,CASSLLGQNTEAFF,TGTGCCAGCAGCTTACTCGGGCAGAACACTGAAGCTTTCTTT
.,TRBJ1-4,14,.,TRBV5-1,CASSLAPGVEKLFF,TGCGCCAGCAGCTTGGCCCCGGGGGTTGAAAAACTGTTTTTT
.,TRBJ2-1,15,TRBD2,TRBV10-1,CASSDGASGLNEQFF,TGCGCCAGCAGTGACGGGGCTAGCGGGCTGAATGAGCAGTTCTTC
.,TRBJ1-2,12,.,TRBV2,CASSPNSYGYTF,TGTGCCAGCAGTCCAAATAGCTATGGCTACACCTTC
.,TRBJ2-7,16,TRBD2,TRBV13,CASSSGGMVISYEQYF,TGTGCCAGCAGCTCGGGAGGGATGGTAATATCCTACGAGCAGTACTTC
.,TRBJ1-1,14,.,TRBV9,CASSFLGGGTEAFF,TGTGCCAGCAGCTTCCTTGGGGGGGGCACTGAAGCTTTCTTT
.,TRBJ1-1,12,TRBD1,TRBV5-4,CASQGVGTEAFF,TGTGCCAGCCAGGGGGTTGGCACTGAAGCTTTCTTT
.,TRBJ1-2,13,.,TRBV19,CASSKRDLYGYTF,TGTGCCAGTAGTAAGAGGGACCTTTATGGCTACACCTTC
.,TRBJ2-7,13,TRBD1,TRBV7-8,CASSRDREYEQYF,TGTGCCAGCAGCCGCGACAGGGAATACGAGCAGTACTTC
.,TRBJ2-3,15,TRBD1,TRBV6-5,CASSYGTGPTDTQYF,TGTGCCAGCAGTTACGGGACAGGGCCCACAGATACGCAGTATTTT
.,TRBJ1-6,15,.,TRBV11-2,CASSKPAPTNSPLHF,TGTGCCAGCAGCAAGCCGGCCCCCACAAATTCACCCCTCCACTTT
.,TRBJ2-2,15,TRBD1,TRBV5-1,CASSSPGTGFRGAVF,TGCGCCAGCAGCTCCCCTGGGACAGGGTTCCGGGGAGCTGTTTTT
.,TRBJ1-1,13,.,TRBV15,CATSRRGDTEAFF,TGTGCCACCAGCAGAAGGGGAGACACTGAAGCTTTCTTT